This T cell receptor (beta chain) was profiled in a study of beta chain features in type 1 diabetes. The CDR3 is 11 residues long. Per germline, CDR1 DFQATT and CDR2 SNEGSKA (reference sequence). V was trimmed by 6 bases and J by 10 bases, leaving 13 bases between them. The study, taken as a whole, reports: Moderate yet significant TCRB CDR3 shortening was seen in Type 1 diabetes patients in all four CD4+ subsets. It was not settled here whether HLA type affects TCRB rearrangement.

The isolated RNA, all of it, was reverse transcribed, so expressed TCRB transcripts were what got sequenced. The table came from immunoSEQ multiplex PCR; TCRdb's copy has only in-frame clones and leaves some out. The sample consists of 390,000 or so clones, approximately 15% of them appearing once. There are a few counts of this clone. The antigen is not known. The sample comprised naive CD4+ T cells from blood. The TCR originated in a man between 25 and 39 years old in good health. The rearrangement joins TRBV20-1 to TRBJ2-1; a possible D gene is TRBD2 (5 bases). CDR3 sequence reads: CSAPELGEQFF. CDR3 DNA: TGCAGTGCGCCGGAACTAGGCGAGCAGTTCTTC.